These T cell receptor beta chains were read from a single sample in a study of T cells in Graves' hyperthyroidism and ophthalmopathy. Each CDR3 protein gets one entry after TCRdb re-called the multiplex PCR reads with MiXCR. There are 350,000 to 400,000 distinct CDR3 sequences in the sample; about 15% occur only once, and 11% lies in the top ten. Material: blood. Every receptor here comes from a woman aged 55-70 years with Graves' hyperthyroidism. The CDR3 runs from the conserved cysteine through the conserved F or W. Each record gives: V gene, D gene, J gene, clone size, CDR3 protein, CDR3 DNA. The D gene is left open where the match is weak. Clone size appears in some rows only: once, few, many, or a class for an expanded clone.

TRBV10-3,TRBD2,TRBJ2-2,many,CAISREATGELFF,TGTGCCATCAGTCGGGAGGCCACCGGGGAGCTGTTTTTT
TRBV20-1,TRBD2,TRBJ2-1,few,CSAEKREGRNEQFF,TGCAGTGCCGAAAAGCGGGAGGGCCGGAATGAGCAGTTCTTC
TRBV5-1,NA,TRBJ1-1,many,CASSSRGGAQNTEAFF,TGCGCCAGCAGCTCGAGGGGGGGGGCTCAGAACACTGAAGCTTTCTTT
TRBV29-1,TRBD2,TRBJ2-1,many,CSAVLALEGGEQFF,TGCAGCGCCGTACTAGCGTTAGAGGGAGGAGAGCAGTTCTTC
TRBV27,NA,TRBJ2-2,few,CASSLGFLAPLHTGELFF,TGTGCCAGCAGTTTAGGGTTCCTAGCGCCCTTACACACCGGGGAGCTGTTTTTT
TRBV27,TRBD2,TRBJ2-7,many,CASSLVRGAGLADSYEQYF,TGTGCCAGCAGTTTAGTGAGGGGTGCGGGACTAGCGGATTCCTACGAGCAGTACTTC
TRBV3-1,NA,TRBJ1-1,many,CASSQAAGPLEAFF,TGTGCCAGCAGCCAAGCGGCAGGACCCCTCGAAGCTTTCTTT
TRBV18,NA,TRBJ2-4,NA,CARSFRRDKNIQYF,TGTGCCCGCTCATTCCGACGGGACAAAAACATTCAGTACTTC
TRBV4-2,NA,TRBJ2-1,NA,CASSQAAEDYNEQFF,TGTGCCAGCAGCCAAGCGGCGGAAGATTACAATGAGCAGTTCTTC
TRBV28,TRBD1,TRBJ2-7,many,CASSSPGTGGSYEQYF,TGTGCCAGCAGTTCCCCCGGGACAGGGGGTTCCTACGAGCAGTACTTC
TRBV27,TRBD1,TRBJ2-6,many,CASSSRTGTGANVLTF,TGTGCCAGCAGTTCCCGGACAGGGACCGGGGCCAACGTCCTGACTTTC
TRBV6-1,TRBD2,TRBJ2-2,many,CASSVAGGAGGGELFF,TGTGCCAGCAGTGTAGCGGGAGGGGCTGGTGGCGGGGAGCTGTTTTTT
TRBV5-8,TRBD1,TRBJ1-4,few,CASSLFRQGGNEKLFF,TGTGCCAGCAGCTTGTTTCGACAGGGCGGGAATGAAAAACTGTTTTTT
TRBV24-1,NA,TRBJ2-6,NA,CATSGNSGANVLTF,TGTGCCACCAGTGGTAACTCTGGGGCCAACGTCCTGACTTTC
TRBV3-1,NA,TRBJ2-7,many,CASSQEEGSVAYEQYF,TGTGCCAGCAGCCAAGAAGAGGGTAGCGTGGCCTACGAGCAGTACTTC
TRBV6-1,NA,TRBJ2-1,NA,CASSEAIVRSDEQFF,TGTGCCAGCAGTGAAGCGATAGTAAGGTCCGATGAGCAGTTCTTC
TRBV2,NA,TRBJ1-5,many,CASRRRTGNQPQHF,TGTGCCAGCAGGCGGAGGACGGGGAATCAGCCCCAGCATTTT
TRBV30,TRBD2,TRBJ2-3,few,CAWRLAGGASDTQYF,TGTGCCTGGAGATTGGCGGGGGGGGCGTCAGATACGCAGTATTTT
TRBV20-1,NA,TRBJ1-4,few,CSARDSLDTHEKLFF,TGCAGTGCTAGAGATAGCTTAGATACTCATGAAAAACTGTTTTTT
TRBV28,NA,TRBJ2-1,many,CASSFQVYNEQFF,TGTGCCAGCAGTTTCCAGGTGTACAATGAGCAGTTCTTC
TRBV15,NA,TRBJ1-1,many,CATSRVGGSNTEAFF,TGTGCCACCAGCAGAGTGGGCGGCAGTAACACTGAAGCTTTCTTT
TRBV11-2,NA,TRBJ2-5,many,CASSSRRVGVQGRWETQYF,TGTGCCAGCAGCTCACGGAGAGTCGGGGTACAGGGAAGGTGGGAGACCCAGTACTTC
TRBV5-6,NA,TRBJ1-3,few,CASSVTAGNTIYF,TGTGCCAGCAGCGTGACGGCTGGAAACACCATATATTTT
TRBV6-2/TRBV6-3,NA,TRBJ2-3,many,CASSSDRRDTQYF,TGTGCCAGCAGTTCCGACAGGAGAGATACGCAGTATTTT
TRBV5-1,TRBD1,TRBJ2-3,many,CASSPLRQGGPTDTQYF,TGCGCCAGCAGTCCTCTCAGACAGGGGGGACCCACAGATACGCAGTATTTT
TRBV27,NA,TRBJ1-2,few,CASRRRSGGYTF,TGTGCCAGCAGAAGGAGGTCGGGCGGCTACACCTTC
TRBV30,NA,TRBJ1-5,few,CAWSVGLSNQPQHF,TGTGCCTGGAGTGTAGGACTGAGCAATCAGCCCCAGCATTTT
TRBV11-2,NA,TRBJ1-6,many,CASSLESGRSPLHF,TGTGCCAGCAGCTTAGAATCGGGTCGCTCACCCCTCCACTTT
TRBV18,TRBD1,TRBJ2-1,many,CASSPFGQGAINEQFF,TGTGCCAGCTCACCGTTCGGACAGGGGGCTATAAATGAGCAGTTCTTC
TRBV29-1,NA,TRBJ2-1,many,CSVVSPGGEQFF,TGCAGCGTTGTGAGTCCGGGTGGTGAGCAGTTCTTC
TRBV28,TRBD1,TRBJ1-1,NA,CASSPSPGQRTEAFF,TGTGCCAGCAGTCCCTCCCCGGGACAGAGAACTGAAGCTTTCTTT
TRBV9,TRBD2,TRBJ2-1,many,CASSLHLAGVYNEQFF,TGTGCCAGCAGCCTCCACCTAGCGGGAGTATACAATGAGCAGTTCTTC
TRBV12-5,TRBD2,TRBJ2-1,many,CASAGTSGYNEQFF,TGTGCTAGTGCCGGGACTAGCGGCTACAATGAGCAGTTCTTC
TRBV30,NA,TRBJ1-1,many,CAWRAGNTEAFF,TGTGCCTGGAGGGCTGGGAACACTGAAGCTTTCTTT